This T cell receptor beta chain was found in a study of blood T cells in healthy people across ages. Broader study findings: Aged donors had fewer naive CD4+ cells and lower diversity than long-lived donors.

The authors ran a second PCR of about 7 to 11 cycles using a sample-barcoded 5' primer and a J-beta primer mix. TCRdb called the 5' RACE reads again in MiXCR, with one record for every CDR3 protein. The profile shows 650,000 to 700,000 distinct CDR3 sequences, approximately 30% of them singletons. A note on this clonotype: Antigen: not known.

The CDR3 spans 16 residues. Germline loops: CDR1 SGDLS, CDR2 YYNGEE. The germline V and J ends were trimmed by 0 bases and 2 bases, with 13 bases remaining between them. Each sample yielded at least 5 micrograms of PBMC total RNA. V is TRBV9 and J is TRBJ2-3; D tentatively reads TRBD1 or TRBD2 (5 bases each). The receptor was isolated from a woman at least 80 years old in good health. The sample consisted of blood. The CDR3 region has the DNA TGTGCCAGCAGCGTAGGAAAGAGGGGAAACACAGATACGCAGTATTTT. The encoded protein is CASSVGKRGNTDTQYF.